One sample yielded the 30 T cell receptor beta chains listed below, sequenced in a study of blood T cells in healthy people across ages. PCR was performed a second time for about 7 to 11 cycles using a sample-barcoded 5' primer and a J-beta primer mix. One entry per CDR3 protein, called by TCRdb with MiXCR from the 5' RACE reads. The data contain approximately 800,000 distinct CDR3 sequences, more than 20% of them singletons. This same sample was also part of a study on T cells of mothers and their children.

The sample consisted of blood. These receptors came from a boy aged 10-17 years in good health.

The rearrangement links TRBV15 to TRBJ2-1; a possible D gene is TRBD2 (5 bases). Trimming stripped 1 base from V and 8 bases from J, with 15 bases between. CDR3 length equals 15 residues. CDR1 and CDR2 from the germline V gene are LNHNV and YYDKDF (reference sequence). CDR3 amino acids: CATSRGAAVGYEQFF. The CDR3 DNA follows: TGTGCCACCAGCAGAGGCGCAGCGGTTGGCTATGAGCAGTTCTTC.

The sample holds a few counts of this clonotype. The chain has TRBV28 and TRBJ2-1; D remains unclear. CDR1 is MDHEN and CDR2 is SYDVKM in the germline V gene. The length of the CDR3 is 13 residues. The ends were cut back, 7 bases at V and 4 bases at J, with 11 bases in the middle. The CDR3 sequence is CASTSIIYNEQFF. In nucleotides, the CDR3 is TGTGCCAGCACGAGCATAATATACAATGAGCAGTTCTTC.

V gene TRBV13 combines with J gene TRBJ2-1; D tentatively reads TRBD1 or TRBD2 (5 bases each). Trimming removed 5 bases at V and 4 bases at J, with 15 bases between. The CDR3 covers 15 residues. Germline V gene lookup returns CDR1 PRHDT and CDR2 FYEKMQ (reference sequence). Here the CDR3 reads CASSPGRGRYNEQFF. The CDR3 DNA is TGTGCCAGCAGCCCGGGACGGGGACGATACAATGAGCAGTTCTTC. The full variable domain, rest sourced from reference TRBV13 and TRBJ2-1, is AAGVIQSPRHLIKEKRETATLKCYPIPRHDTVYWYQQGPGQDPQFLISFYEKMQSDKGSIPDRFSAQQFSDYHSELNMSSLELGDSALYFCASSPGRGRYNEQFFGPGTRLTVL.

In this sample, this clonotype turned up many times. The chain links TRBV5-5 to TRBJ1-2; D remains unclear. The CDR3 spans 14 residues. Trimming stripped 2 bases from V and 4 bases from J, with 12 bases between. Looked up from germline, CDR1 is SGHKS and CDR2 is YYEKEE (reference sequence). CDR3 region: CASSLGSGSYGYTF. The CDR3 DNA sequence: TGTGCCAGCAGCTTAGGTTCGGGATCCTATGGCTACACCTTC.

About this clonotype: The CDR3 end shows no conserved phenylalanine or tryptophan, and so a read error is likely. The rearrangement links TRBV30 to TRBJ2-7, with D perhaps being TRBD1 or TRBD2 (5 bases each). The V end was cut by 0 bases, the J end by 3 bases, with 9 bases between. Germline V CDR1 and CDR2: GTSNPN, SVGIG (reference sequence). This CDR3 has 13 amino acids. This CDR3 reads CAWSVGRVYEQYL. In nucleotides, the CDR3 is TGTGCCTGGAGTGTGGGGCGGGTCTACGAGCAGTACCTC.

CDR3 region: CASSQDLAGGINVQFF. The CDR3 DNA follows: TGCGCCAGCAGCCAAGATTTAGCGGGAGGCATAAACGTGCAGTTCTTC. The V and J genes are TRBV4-3 and TRBJ2-5; TRBD2 matches at 10 bases. The J call could be wrong; TRBJ2-1 is a better fit for the DNA end. CDR3 size: 16 residues. Germline values: CDR1 LGHNA, CDR2 YSLEER.

Here the CDR3 reads CAWSTGQGTYEQYF. The CDR3 nucleotides read TGTGCCTGGAGTACTGGACAGGGCACCTACGAGCAGTACTTC. The chain recombines TRBV30 with TRBJ2-1, with 8 positions matching TRBD1. The closer fit of TRBJ2-7 to the DNA end suggests the J call may be wrong. The CDR3 spans 14 residues. From germline, CDR1 is GTSNPN and CDR2 SVGIG (reference sequence).

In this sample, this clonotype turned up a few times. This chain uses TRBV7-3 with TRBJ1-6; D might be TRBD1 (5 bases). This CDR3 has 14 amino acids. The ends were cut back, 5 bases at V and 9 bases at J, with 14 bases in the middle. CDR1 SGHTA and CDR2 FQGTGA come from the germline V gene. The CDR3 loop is CASSAKVGVSPLHF. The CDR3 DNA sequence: TGTGCCAGCAGCGCGAAGGTAGGGGTTTCACCCCTCCACTTT. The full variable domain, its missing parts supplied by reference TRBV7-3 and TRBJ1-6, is GAGVSQTPSNKVTEKGKYVELRCDPISGHTALYWYRQSLGQGPEFLIYFQGTGAADDSGLPNDRFFAVRPEGSVSTLKIQRTERGDSAVYLCASSAKVGVSPLHFGNGTRLTVT.

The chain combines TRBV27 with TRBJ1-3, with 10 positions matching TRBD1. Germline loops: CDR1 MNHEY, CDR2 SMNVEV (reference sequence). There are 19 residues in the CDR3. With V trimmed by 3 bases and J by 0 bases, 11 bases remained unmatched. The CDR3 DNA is TGTGCCAGCAGTTTCGACAGGGGGCCCCTACCGACCTCTGGAAACACCATATATTTT. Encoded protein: CASSFDRGPLPTSGNTIYF.

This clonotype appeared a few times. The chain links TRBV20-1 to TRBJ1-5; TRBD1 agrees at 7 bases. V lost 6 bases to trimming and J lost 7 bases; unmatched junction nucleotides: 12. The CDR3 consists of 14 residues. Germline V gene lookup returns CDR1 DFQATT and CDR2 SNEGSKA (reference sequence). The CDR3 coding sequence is TGCAGTGCCCTGGGAAGACAGGGAGAACAGCCCCAGCATTTT. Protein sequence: CSALGRQGEQPQHF.

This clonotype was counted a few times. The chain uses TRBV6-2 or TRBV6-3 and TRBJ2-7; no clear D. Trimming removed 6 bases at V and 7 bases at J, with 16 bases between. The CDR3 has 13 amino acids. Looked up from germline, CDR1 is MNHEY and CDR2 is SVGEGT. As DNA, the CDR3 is TGTGCCAGCAGCTTCGATCATATGGGAGAGCAGTACTTC. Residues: CASSFDHMGEQYF.

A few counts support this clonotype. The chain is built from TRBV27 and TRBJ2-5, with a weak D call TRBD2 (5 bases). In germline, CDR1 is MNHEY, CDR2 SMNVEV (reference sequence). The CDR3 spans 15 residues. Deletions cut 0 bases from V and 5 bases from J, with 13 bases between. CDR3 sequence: CASSLSGSNGETQYF. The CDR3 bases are TGTGCCAGCAGTTTATCAGGGAGCAACGGGGAGACCCAGTACTTC.

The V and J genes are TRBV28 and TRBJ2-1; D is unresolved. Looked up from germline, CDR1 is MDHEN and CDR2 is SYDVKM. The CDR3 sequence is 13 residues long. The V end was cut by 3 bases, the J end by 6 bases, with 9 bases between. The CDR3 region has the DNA TGTGCCAGCAGTTTGCCCTTTGTCAATGAGCAGTTCTTC. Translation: CASSLPFVNEQFF.

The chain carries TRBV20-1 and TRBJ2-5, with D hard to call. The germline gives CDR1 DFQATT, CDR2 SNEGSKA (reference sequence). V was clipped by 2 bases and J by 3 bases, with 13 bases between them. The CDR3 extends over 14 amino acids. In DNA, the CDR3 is TGCAGTGCTAGATGGGGTCAGGCCAAAGAGACCCAGTACTTC. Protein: CSARWGQAKETQYF.

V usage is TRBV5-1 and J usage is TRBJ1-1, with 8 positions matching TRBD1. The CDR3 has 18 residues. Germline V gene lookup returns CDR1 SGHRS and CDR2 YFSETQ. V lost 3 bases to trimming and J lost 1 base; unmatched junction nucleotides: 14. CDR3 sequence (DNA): TGCGCCAGCAGCTCAGGGGTCAGGGGGCTTCGGAGGAACACTGAAGCTTTCTTT. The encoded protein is CASSSGVRGLRRNTEAFF.

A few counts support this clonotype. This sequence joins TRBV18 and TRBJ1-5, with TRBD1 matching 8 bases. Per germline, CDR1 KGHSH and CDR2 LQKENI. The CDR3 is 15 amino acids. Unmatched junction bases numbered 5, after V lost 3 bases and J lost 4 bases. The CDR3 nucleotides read TGTGCCAGCTCACCCTATCAGGGGGCTAATCAGCCCCAGCATTTT. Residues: CASSPYQGANQPQHF. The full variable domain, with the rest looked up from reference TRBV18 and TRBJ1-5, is NAGVMQNPRHLVRRRGQEARLRCSPMKGHSHVYWYRQLPEEGLKFMVYLQKENIIDESGMPKERFSAEFPKEGPSILRIQQVVRGDSAAYFCASSPYQGANQPQHFGDGTRLSIL.

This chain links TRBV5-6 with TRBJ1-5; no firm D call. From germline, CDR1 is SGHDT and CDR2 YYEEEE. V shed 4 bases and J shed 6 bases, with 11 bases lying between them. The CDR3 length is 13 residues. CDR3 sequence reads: CASSAGGSQPQHF. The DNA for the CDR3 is TGTGCCAGCAGCGCCGGAGGGAGTCAGCCCCAGCATTTT.

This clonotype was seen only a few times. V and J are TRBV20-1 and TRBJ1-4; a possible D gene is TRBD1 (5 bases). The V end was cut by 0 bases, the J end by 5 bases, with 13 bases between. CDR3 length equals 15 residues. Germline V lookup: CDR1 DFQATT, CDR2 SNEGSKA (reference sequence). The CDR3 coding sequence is TGCAGTGCTAGAGATAAGGCTGAGGGGAATGAAAAACTGTTTTTT. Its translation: CSARDKAEGNEKLFF.

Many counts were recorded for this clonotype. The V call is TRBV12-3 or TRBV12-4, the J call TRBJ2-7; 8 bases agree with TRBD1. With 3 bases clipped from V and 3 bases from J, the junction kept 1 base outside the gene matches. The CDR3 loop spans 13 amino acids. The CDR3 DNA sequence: TGTGCCAGCAGTTTCGGGACAGGCTACGAGCAGTACTTC. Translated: CASSFGTGYEQYF.

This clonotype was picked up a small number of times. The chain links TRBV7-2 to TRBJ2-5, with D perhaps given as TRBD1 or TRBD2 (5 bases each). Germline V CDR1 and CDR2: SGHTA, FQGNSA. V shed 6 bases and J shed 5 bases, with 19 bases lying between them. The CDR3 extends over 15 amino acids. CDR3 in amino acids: CASRGTQHSPETQYF. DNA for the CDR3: TGTGCCAGCAGGGGGACCCAACACTCTCCGGAGACCCAGTACTTC.

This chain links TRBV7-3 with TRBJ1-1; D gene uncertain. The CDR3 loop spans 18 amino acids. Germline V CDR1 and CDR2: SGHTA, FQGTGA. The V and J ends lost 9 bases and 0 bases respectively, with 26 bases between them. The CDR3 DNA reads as TGTGCCAGGTCACTCAGGAGGGAGGGAGATCATATGAACACTGAAGCTTTCTTT. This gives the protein CARSLRREGDHMNTEAFF. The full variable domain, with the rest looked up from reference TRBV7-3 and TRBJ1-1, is GAGVSQTPSNKVTEKGKYVELRCDPISGHTALYWYRQSLGQGPEFLIYFQGTGAADDSGLPNDRFFAVRPEGSVSTLKIQRTERGDSAVYLCARSLRREGDHMNTEAFFGQGTRLTVV.

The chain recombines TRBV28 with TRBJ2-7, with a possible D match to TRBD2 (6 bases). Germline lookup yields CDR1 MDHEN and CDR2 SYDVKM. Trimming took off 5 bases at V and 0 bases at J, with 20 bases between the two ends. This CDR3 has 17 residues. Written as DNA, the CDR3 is TGTGCCAGCAGTAGCCCCAGGAGTCAGCGGGTCTCCTACGAGCAGTACTTC. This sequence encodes CASSSPRSQRVSYEQYF.

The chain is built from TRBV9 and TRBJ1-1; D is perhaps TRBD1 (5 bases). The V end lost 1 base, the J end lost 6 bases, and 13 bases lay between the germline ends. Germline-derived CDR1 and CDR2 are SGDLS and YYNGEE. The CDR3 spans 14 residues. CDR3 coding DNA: TGTGCCAGCAGCGTATCAGGGTATAACTCTGAAGCTTTCTTT. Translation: CASSVSGYNSEAFF.

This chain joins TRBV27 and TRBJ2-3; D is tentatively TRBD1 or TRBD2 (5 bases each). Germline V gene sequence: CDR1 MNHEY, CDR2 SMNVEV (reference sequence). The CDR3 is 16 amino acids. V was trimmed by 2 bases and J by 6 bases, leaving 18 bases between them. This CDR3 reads CASSLSSHRDGDTQYF. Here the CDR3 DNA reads TGTGCCAGCAGTTTAAGTTCGCATAGGGACGGGGATACGCAGTATTTT.

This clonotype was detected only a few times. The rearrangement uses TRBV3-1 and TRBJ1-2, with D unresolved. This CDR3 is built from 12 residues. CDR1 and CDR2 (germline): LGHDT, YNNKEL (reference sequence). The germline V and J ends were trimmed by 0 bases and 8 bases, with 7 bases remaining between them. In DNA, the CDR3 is TGTGCCAGCAGCCAAGACCAGAGGGGCTACACCTTC. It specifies CASSQDQRGYTF.

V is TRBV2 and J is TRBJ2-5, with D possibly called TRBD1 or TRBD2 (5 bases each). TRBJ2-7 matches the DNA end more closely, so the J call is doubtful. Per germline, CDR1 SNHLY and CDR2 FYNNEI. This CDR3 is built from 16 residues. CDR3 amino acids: CASSVSPGRHSYEQYF. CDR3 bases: TGTGCCAGCAGCGTAAGCCCGGGGCGGCACTCCTACGAGCAGTACTTC.

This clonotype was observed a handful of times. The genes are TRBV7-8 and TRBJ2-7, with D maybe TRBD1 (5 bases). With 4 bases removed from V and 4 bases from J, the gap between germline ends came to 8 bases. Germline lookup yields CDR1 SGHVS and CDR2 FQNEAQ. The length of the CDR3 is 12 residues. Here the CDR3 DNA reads TGTGCCAGCAGCTCGCGACAGTACGAGCAGTACTTC. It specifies CASSSRQYEQYF.

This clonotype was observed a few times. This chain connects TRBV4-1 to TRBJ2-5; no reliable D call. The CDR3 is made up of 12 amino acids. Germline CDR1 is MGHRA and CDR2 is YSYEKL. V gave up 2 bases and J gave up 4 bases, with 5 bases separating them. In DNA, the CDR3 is TGCGCCAGCAGCCAAAGTCCAGAGACCCAGTACTTC. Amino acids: CASSQSPETQYF.

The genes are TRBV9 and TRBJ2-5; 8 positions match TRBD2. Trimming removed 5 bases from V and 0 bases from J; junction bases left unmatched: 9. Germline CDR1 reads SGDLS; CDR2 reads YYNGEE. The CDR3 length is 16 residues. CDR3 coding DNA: TGTGCCAGCAGTTCTCGGGGGGGCGCGTACCAAGAGACCCAGTACTTC. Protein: CASSSRGGAYQETQYF.

The chain's CDR3 is CASSLVSGALETQYF. The DNA for the CDR3 is TGTGCCAGCAGCTTGGTCTCAGGGGCCTTGGAGACCCAGTACTTC. This chain joins TRBV5-6 and TRBJ2-5, with D possibly being TRBD1 (6 bases). The CDR3 spans 15 residues. V shed 0 bases and J shed 5 bases, with 14 bases lying between them. From germline, CDR1 is SGHDT and CDR2 YYEEEE.